This entry concerns a single T cell receptor (beta chain). Generated by immunoSEQ multiplex PCR, the TCRdb table keeps only in-frame clones and is missing some. The sample lists approximately 350,000 clones, approximately 67% occurring once. The sample comes from a study of cytotoxic CD8 clonotypes in ibrutinib-treated CLL. This CDR3 is built from 14 residues. Trimming stripped 0 bases from V and 4 bases from J, with 11 bases between. Germline assignment: CDR1 SQVTM and CDR2 ANQGSEA. This sequence originates from a human donor with chronic lymphocytic leukemia. The sample consisted of PBMCs, taken after 36 months of ibrutinib treatment. The chain links TRBV29-1 to TRBJ2-3, with D possibly matching TRBD2 (5 bases). CDR3 region: CSVEEDTAADTQYF. CDR3 DNA sequence: TGCAGCGTTGAAGAAGACACAGCGGCAGATACGCAGTATTTT.